A selection of T cell receptor beta chains follows, all from one sample in a study of CD8 T cells in Susac syndrome. TCRdb ran MiXCR on the immunoSEQ multiplex PCR reads and lists one entry per CDR3 protein. Of some 300,000 distinct CDR3 sequences in the sample, roughly 85% were seen once. The sequenced material came from CD8+ T cells from PBMCs. These receptors all stem from a human donor with multiple sclerosis. Both conserved end residues are part of each CDR3. D genes are given only for firm matches. Clone size, where shown, is once, few, many, or a class for clones that have expanded.

d_call j_call clone_size v_call cdr3_length cdr3_aa cdr3_nt
- TRBJ1-1 once TRBV28 12 CASRHGGTEAFF TGTGCCAGCAGACATGGGGGGACTGAAGCTTTCTTT
TRBD2 TRBJ2-1 - TRBV28 10 CGSGGVEQFF TGCGGCAGCGGGGGCGTTGAGCAGTTCTTC
- TRBJ1-2 - TRBV28 18 CASSLEHRSGEKVYGYTF TGTGCCAGCAGTTTAGAGCACCGGTCGGGGGAGAAAGTCTATGGCTACACCTTC
- TRBJ2-5 - TRBV21-1 16 CASSFGRSGLQETQYF TGTGCCAGCAGCTTTGGAAGGTCCGGGTTGCAAGAGACCCAGTACTTC
- TRBJ2-7 once TRBV15 14 CATSSGLGFYEQYF TGTGCCACCAGCAGCGGGCTGGGGTTCTACGAGCAGTACTTC
- TRBJ1-5 - TRBV30 17 CAWTQKWDIRSGQPQHF TGTGCCTGGACTCAAAAATGGGACATCCGGTCGGGCCAGCCCCAGCATTTT
- TRBJ1-1 - TRBV5-1 15 CASSLFVTRDTEAFF TGCGCCAGCAGCTTGTTTGTGACACGGGACACTGAAGCTTTCTTT
- TRBJ1-4 - TRBV20-1 13 CSAEPATNEKLFF TGCAGTGCTGAACCTGCAACTAATGAAAAACTGTTTTTT
- TRBJ1-2 once TRBV5-1 14 CASSSTTGLEGYTF TGCGCCAGCAGCTCCACTACAGGGCTGGAAGGCTACACCTTC
- TRBJ1-5 - TRBV20-1 13 CSAERQDNQPQHF TGCAGTGCGGAGAGACAGGACAATCAGCCCCAGCATTTT
TRBD1 TRBJ2-7 - TRBV11-2 14 CASSLGTGGHEQYF TGTGCCAGCAGCCTTGGGACAGGGGGCCACGAGCAGTACTTC
TRBD1 TRBJ1-4 - TRBV7-9 18 CASSLGQGEVSTNEKLFF TGTGCCAGCAGCTTAGGACAGGGTGAAGTATCAACTAATGAAAAACTGTTTTTT
TRBD1 TRBJ2-2 - TRBV4-1 15 CASSHSDRATGELFF TGCGCCAGCAGCCACTCTGACAGGGCCACCGGGGAGCTGTTTTTT
- TRBJ2-3 - TRBV6-2/TRBV6-3 15 CASKPKRGFTDTQYF TGTGCCAGCAAACCAAAGAGGGGGTTCACAGATACGCAGTATTTT
- TRBJ1-1 - TRBV29-1 16 CSVTQILTGRGTEAFF TGCAGCGTAACCCAAATCTTGACAGGACGGGGCACTGAAGCTTTCTTT
- TRBJ1-3 - TRBV18 13 CASSPQGSNTIYF TGTGCCAGCTCACCACAAGGAAGCAACACCATATATTTT
TRBD1 TRBJ1-2 few TRBV30 11 CASRDSYGYTF TGTGCCTCCCGGGACAGCTATGGCTACACCTTC
- TRBJ2-3 - TRBV13 16 CASSSDRAPSTDTQYF TGTGCCAGCAGCTCCGACCGGGCCCCTTCCACAGATACGCAGTATTTT
- TRBJ1-4 once TRBV27 11 CASRSQEKLFF TGTGCCAGCAGATCTCAGGAAAAACTGTTTTTT
- TRBJ1-4 - TRBV4-3 14 CASSQEVQYEKLFF TGCGCCAGCAGCCAAGAGGTGCAGTATGAAAAACTGTTTTTT
TRBD1 TRBJ1-1 - TRBV18 16 CASSPSDRGLNTEAFF TGTGCCAGCTCACCCTCCGACAGGGGATTGAACACTGAAGCTTTCTTT
- TRBJ2-1 - TRBV6-5 15 CASIEFRDNHNEQFF TGTGCCAGCATTGAGTTCAGGGACAACCACAATGAGCAGTTCTTC
TRBD2 TRBJ2-1 - TRBV28 12 CASSLGGTSQFF TGTGCCAGCAGTTTGGGGGGGACTTCGCAGTTCTTC
- TRBJ2-7 - TRBV5-6 12 CASSSLLGTSYF TGTGCCAGCAGCTCACTACTGGGGACAAGCTACTTC
- TRBJ2-3 - TRBV27 13 CASSNGPTDTQYF TGTGCCAGCAGTAACGGTCCCACAGATACGCAGTATTTT
- TRBJ2-1 - TRBV2 14 CASSERSSYNEQFF TGTGCCAGCAGTGAACGGAGCTCCTACAATGAGCAGTTCTTC
- TRBJ2-7 - TRBV18 13 CASSWDSPYEQYF TGTGCCAGCTCCTGGGACTCCCCCTACGAGCAGTACTTC
- TRBJ2-7 - TRBV20-1 11 CSTTEGHEQYF TGCAGCACGACGGAGGGCCACGAGCAGTACTTC
- TRBJ2-1 - TRBV12-3/TRBV12-4 15 CASSGPGQNYNEQFF TGTGCCAGCAGTGGTCCGGGACAAAACTACAATGAGCAGTTCTTC
TRBD1 TRBJ1-1 - TRBV5-6 14 CASSHGQANTEAFF TGTGCCAGCAGCCACGGACAGGCGAACACTGAAGCTTTCTTT
TRBD2 TRBJ2-7 - TRBV20-1 16 CSASASLAGSSYEQYF TGCAGTGCTAGTGCCTCCCTAGCGGGTAGCTCCTACGAGCAGTACTTC
- TRBJ2-3 - TRBV19 15 CASSISPGGTDTQYF TGTGCCAGTAGTATAAGCCCTGGGGGCACAGATACGCAGTATTTT
- TRBJ2-7 - TRBV29-1 12 CSAWAGAYEQYF TGCAGCGCATGGGCAGGCGCCTACGAGCAGTACTTC
TRBD1 TRBJ2-7 - TRBV30 12 CAWSTDRDEQYF TGTGCCTGGAGCACCGACAGGGATGAGCAGTACTTC
- TRBJ2-1 - TRBV27 17 CASSLGGLGGRNNEQFF TGTGCCAGCAGTTTAGGGGGCCTGGGGGGGAGGAACAATGAGCAGTTCTTC
- TRBJ1-2 - TRBV12-3/TRBV12-4 17 CASSLSLRAGWNYGYTF TGTGCCAGCAGTTTAAGTCTTCGAGCGGGCTGGAACTATGGCTACACCTTC
- TRBJ2-7 - TRBV20-1 12 CSAIDISYEQYF TGCAGTGCTATCGACATATCCTACGAGCAGTACTTC
- TRBJ1-4 - TRBV6-5 15 CASRREPSENEKLFF TGTGCCAGCAGGCGTGAACCGTCGGAGAATGAAAAACTGTTTTTT
- TRBJ2-1 once TRBV7-9 14 CASSLGGLWNEQFF TGTGCCAGCAGCTTAGGTGGCTTATGGAATGAGCAGTTCTTC
- TRBJ2-7 - TRBV19 13 CARRDRSSYEQYF TGTGCCCGGAGGGACCGGAGCTCCTACGAGCAGTACTTC
TRBD2 TRBJ2-4 - TRBV2 17 CASSEERGLAAGNIQYF TGTGCCAGCAGTGAAGAAAGAGGACTAGCGGCAGGAAACATTCAGTACTTC
- TRBJ2-1 - TRBV6-5 15 CASSYGTSSVIEQFF TGTGCCAGCAGTTACGGGACTTCCAGCGTGATTGAGCAGTTCTTC
TRBD1 TRBJ1-5 - TRBV28 14 CASRPGTDYQPQHF TGTGCCAGCAGGCCAGGGACAGATTATCAGCCCCAGCATTTT
TRBD2 TRBJ2-7 - TRBV7-2 15 CASSAGTSVSYEQYF TGTGCCAGCAGCGCCGGGACTAGCGTTTCCTACGAGCAGTACTTC
- TRBJ1-5 - TRBV6-6 13 CASSTNSNQPQHF TGTGCCAGCAGCACTAACTCTAATCAGCCCCAGCATTTT
TRBD1 TRBJ2-5 - TRBV27 15 CASSRADRAQETQYF TGTGCCAGCAGTCGGGCGGACAGGGCCCAAGAGACCCAGTACTTC
- TRBJ2-7 - TRBV19 16 CASSLNAGVKAYEQYF TGTGCCAGTAGCCTAAACGCAGGGGTTAAGGCGTACGAGCAGTACTTC
TRBD2 TRBJ2-1 - TRBV6-2/TRBV6-3 16 CASSPVSGRTFNEQFF TGTGCCAGCAGTCCCGTATCCGGGAGGACATTCAATGAGCAGTTCTTC
TRBD1 TRBJ2-7 few TRBV24-1 16 CATSDPRVDRGYEQYF TGTGCCACCAGTGATCCTCGCGTCGACAGGGGATACGAGCAGTACTTC
TRBD2 TRBJ2-1 - TRBV10-3 14 CAIRVASGYNEQFF TGTGCCATCAGGGTGGCTAGCGGGTACAATGAGCAGTTCTTC
- TRBJ2-7 once TRBV4-3 16 CASSQEGASFGYEQYF TGCGCCAGCAGCCAAGAAGGAGCGTCGTTCGGCTACGAGCAGTACTTC
- TRBJ2-7 - TRBV27 15 CASSLRQVYAYEQYF TGTGCCAGCAGTTTACGCCAGGTATATGCCTACGAGCAGTACTTC
- TRBJ2-2 few TRBV9 11 CASSGPGELFF TGTGCCAGCAGCGGACCCGGGGAACTGTTTTTT
- TRBJ2-2 - TRBV24-1 14 CATQAAGEAGELFF TGTGCCACCCAAGCGGCAGGGGAGGCCGGGGAGCTGTTTTTT
TRBD1 TRBJ1-4 once TRBV30 14 CAWSWDSRNEKLFF TGTGCCTGGAGTTGGGACAGCCGTAATGAAAAACTGTTTTTT